This paragraph reports one TCR beta chain. Germline CDR1 SGHVS, CDR2 FNYEAQ. This CDR3 spans 19 amino acids. V trimming: 4 bases; J trimming: 0 bases; junction bases outside the gene matches: 15. In the original analysis: For nucleated cells, counts were estimated from reference gene primer amplification. Libraries were prepared by immunoSEQ multiplex PCR; TCRdb keeps only in-frame clonotypes and omits some of them. D and trimming were read from the DNA, whereas the V and J calls and clone size are those reported in that table. The profile shows around 200,000 clones, about nine tenths of them singletons. This entry is derived from a study of blood T cell repertoires in COVID-19. Study overall: T cells, B-cell-depleted T cells, or PBMCs supplied cDNA or gDNA.

This TCR derives from a woman in her 30s who had recovered from COVID-19. The rearrangement uses TRBV7-6 and TRBJ1-2, with 9 bases matching TRBD1. The sequenced sample consisted of PBMCs or T cells enriched from blood (not recorded which). DNA for the CDR3: TGTGCCAGCAGCTCGCAGGGACAGGGCGCTACTATTCCTAACTATGGCTACACCTTC. Translating gives CASSSQGQGATIPNYGYTF.